This T cell receptor beta chain was sequenced for a study of blood T cell repertoires in COVID-19. Study at large: In each case, the material was cDNA or gDNA derived from T cells, B-cell-depleted T cells, or PBMCs.

The CDR3 runs to 15 residues. Looked up from germline, CDR1 is SGDLS and CDR2 is YYNGEE. The germline V and J ends were trimmed by 7 bases and 1 base, with 16 bases remaining between them. Clinical history as reported by participants underpinned cohort assignment. Sequenced by immunoSEQ multiplex PCR; TCRdb stores in-frame clones only, minus some. The sample lists around 300,000 clones, 75% to 90% occurring once. The clonotype comes from a young woman who had recovered from COVID-19. The genes are TRBV9 and TRBJ2-3; tentative D call: TRBD2 (6 bases). Input material: PBMCs or T cells enriched from blood (not recorded which). The CDR3 loop is CASQNTGARTDTQYF. The CDR3 coding sequence is TGTGCCAGCCAAAACACGGGAGCCCGCACAGATACGCAGTATTTT. Together with reference TRBV9 and TRBJ2-3, the CDR3 gives the full variable domain: DSGVTQTPKHLITATGQRVTLRCSPRSGDLSVYWYQQSLDQGLQFLIQYYNGEERAKGNILERFSAQQFPDLHSELNLSSLELGDSALYFCASQNTGARTDTQYFGPGTRLTVL.